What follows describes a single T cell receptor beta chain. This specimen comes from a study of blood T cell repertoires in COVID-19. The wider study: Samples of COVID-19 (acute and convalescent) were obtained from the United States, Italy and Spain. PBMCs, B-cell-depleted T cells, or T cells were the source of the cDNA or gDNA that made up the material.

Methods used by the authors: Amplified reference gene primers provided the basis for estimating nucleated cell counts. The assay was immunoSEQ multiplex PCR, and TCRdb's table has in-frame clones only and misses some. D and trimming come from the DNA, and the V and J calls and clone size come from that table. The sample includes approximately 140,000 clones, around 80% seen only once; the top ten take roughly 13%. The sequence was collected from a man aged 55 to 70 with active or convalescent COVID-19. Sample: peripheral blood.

The CDR3 reads CASSSAGGGNEQYF. For the CDR3, the DNA is TGTGCCAGCAGTTCAGCGGGAGGAGGGAACGAGCAGTACTTC. The chain recombines TRBV7-3 with TRBJ2-7, with TRBD2 matching 9 bases. CDR3 size: 14 residues. Germline V gene sequence: CDR1 SGHTA, CDR2 FQGTGA. With 6 bases clipped from V and 5 bases from J, the junction kept 8 bases outside the gene matches.